This T cell receptor beta chain stems from a study of blood T cell repertoires in COVID-19. Turning to the study itself: There were acute and convalescent COVID-19 samples, and they came from the United States, Italy and Spain. T cells, B-cell-depleted T cells, or PBMCs supplied cDNA or gDNA.

Original handling: Reference gene primer amplification gave nucleated cell count estimates. Some clones are missing from TCRdb's copy, which holds only in-frame ones; the method was immunoSEQ multiplex PCR. V, J and clone size derive from that table, while D and trimming were established from the DNA sequence. The profile shows approximately 150,000 clones, about 90% of them singletons. With 9 bases removed from V and 1 base from J, the gap between germline ends came to 13 bases. CDR3 length equals 13 residues. Germline lookup yields CDR1 SGDLS and CDR2 YYNGEE. The sample taken for sequencing was peripheral blood. The chain carries TRBV9 and TRBJ1-1; tentatively, D is TRBD1 (5 bases). The source of this sequence is a man over 45 who had recovered from COVID-19. The CDR3 bases are TGTGCCACCTCAAGGGGCGCGAACACTGAAGCTTTCTTT. Residues: CATSRGANTEAFF. The full variable domain, completed using reference TRBV9 and TRBJ1-1, is DSGVTQTPKHLITATGQRVTLRCSPRSGDLSVYWYQQSLDQGLQFLIQYYNGEERAKGNILERFSAQQFPDLHSELNLSSLELGDSALYFCATSRGANTEAFFGQGTRLTVV.